One and the same sample provided the 16 T cell receptor beta chains below, sequenced in a study of cytomegalovirus exposure and HLA in healthy donors. PCR involved 60 Vbeta and 13 Jbeta primers. Produced via immunoSEQ multiplex PCR; TCRdb's table is partial and in-frame only. The repertoire holds approximately 100,000 clones, with roughly 70% as singletons. Material: PBMCs. The receptors come from a man aged 50 to 59 in good health and CMV-seronegative.

The V gene is TRBV5-4, the J gene TRBJ2-7; 8 bases align to TRBD1. This CDR3 has 14 residues. Unmatched junction bases numbered 7, after V lost 4 bases and J lost 4 bases. CDR1 is SGHNT and CDR2 is YYREEE in the germline V gene (reference sequence). In DNA form, the CDR3 reads TGTGCCAGCAGCGATCAAACAGGGGGTTACGAGCAGTACTTC. It specifies CASSDQTGGYEQYF. Looking up the rest from reference TRBV5-4 and TRBJ2-7 gives the full variable domain: ETGVTQSPTHLIKTRGQQVTLRCSSQSGHNTVSWYQQALGQGPQFIFQYYREEENGRGNFPPRFSGLQFPNYSSELNVNALELDDSALYLCASSDQTGGYEQYFGPGTRLTVT.

This clone was counted once. This chain uses TRBV4-3 with TRBJ2-7; 9 nucleotides align to TRBD1. J lost 6 bases, V lost 0 bases, and 3 bases had no gene match. The CDR3 has 14 amino acids. Germline assignment: CDR1 LGHNA and CDR2 YSLEER. In nucleotides, the CDR3 is TGCGCCAGCAGCCAAGATGGACAGGGGAGCGAGCAGTACTTC. This translates into CASSQDGQGSEQYF.

This clone was observed a handful of times. This rearrangement joins TRBV27 to TRBJ2-1; D is possibly TRBD1 (6 bases). The CDR3 runs to 17 residues. Germline loops: CDR1 MNHEY, CDR2 SMNVEV (reference sequence). The V and J ends lost 0 bases and 6 bases respectively, with 18 bases between them. This CDR3 reads CASSLSGHPFASNEQFF. The CDR3 bases are TGTGCCAGCAGTTTATCGGGACACCCCTTTGCGAGCAATGAGCAGTTCTTC.

This clone was seen a handful of times. This chain connects TRBV7-2 to TRBJ2-1; D is perhaps TRBD2 (6 bases). The germline gives CDR1 SGHTA, CDR2 FQGNSA. The CDR3 loop spans 15 amino acids. The V end lost 5 bases, the J end lost 3 bases, and 14 bases lay between the germline ends. This CDR3 reads CASSATAGNYNEQFF. The DNA for the CDR3 is TGTGCCAGCAGCGCCACTGCGGGGAACTACAATGAGCAGTTCTTC.

This chain connects TRBV10-3 to TRBJ2-5; D remains ambiguous. The DNA end is more similar to TRBJ2-7, so the J call may be wrong. Germline CDR1 is ENHRY and CDR2 is SYGVKD. The CDR3 consists of 12 residues. The CDR3 nucleotides read TGTGCCATCAGCGACATCGCCTACGAGCAGTACTTC. This gives the protein CAISDIAYEQYF.

The chain uses TRBV21-1 and TRBJ2-2; TRBD2, the D gene given by the table, was not confirmed from the DNA. TRBV21-1 is deemed a pseudogene. This CDR3 is 18 amino acids long. The CDR3 here is CASSVVPISGGNTGELFF. In DNA, the CDR3 is TGTGCCAGCAGCGTGGTCCCCATTAGCGGGGGAAACACCGGGGAGCTGTTTTTT.

The chain recombines TRBV2 with TRBJ2-7; 7 nucleotides agree with TRBD1. The CDR3 is 15 residues long. Trimming took 6 bases from V and 0 from J; bases not matched to a gene: 8. Looked up from germline, CDR1 is SNHLY and CDR2 is FYNNEI. The CDR3 DNA reads as TGTGCCAGCAGGCTTCTGGGACAGCCCTCCTACGAGCAGTACTTC. It translates to CASRLLGQPSYEQYF.

The rearrangement links TRBV11-2 to TRBJ1-1, with no clear D. Trimming removed 5 bases at V and 0 bases at J, with 13 bases between. This CDR3 is built from 15 residues. Germline CDR1 SGHAT, CDR2 FQNNGV. The DNA for the CDR3 is TGTGCCAGCAGCCAAAGACCGGGTTTGAACACTGAAGCTTTCTTT. As protein: CASSQRPGLNTEAFF.

V is TRBV5-1 and J is TRBJ2-7; D unresolved. Deletions cut 6 bases from V and 5 bases from J, with 12 bases between. The CDR3 is made up of 12 amino acids. Germline CDR1 SGHRS, CDR2 YFSETQ. In DNA, the CDR3 is TGCGCCAGCAAAACTTCCTCGAACGAGCAGTACTTC. It translates to CASKTSSNEQYF.

This clone was seen a handful of times. CDR3 residues: CASIGGWNQPQHF. The CDR3 nucleotides are TGTGCCAGTATAGGGGGTTGGAATCAGCCCCAGCATTTT. V usage is TRBV19 and J usage is TRBJ1-5; D is possibly TRBD1 (6 bases). The CDR3 sequence is 13 residues long. Trimming pared 7 bases from V and 4 bases from J, leaving 11 bases between. Germline V lookup: CDR1 LNHDA, CDR2 SQIVND (reference sequence). Supplemented by reference TRBV19 and TRBJ1-5, the full variable domain reads DGGITQSPKYLFRKEGQNVTLSCEQNLNHDAMYWYRQDPGQGLRLIYYSQIVNDFQKGDIAEGYSVSREKKESFPLTVTSAQKNPTAFYLCASIGGWNQPQHFGDGTRLSIL.

The table lists this clone with a few counts. The rearrangement links TRBV27 to TRBJ2-2; 10 bases map to TRBD2. Trimming took 3 bases from V and 6 from J; bases not matched to a gene: 7. Germline CDR1 reads MNHEY; CDR2 reads SMNVEV (reference sequence). This CDR3 contains 16 residues. The CDR3 bases are TGTGCCAGCAGTTTCCCAGTAGCGGGGGGCGCCGGGGAGCTGTTTTTT. It yields the protein CASSFPVAGGAGELFF.

The chain carries TRBV18 and TRBJ1-2, with 9 bases identical to TRBD1. The V gene's germline CDR1 is KGHSH and CDR2 LQKENI. The length of the CDR3 is 15 residues. The trim removed 1 base at V and 6 bases at J, leaving 6 bases unmatched. CDR3 sequence (DNA): TGTGCCAGCTCACCACAAGAGGGACAGGGTCATGGCTACACCTTC. Translation: CASSPQEGQGHGYTF.

The chain combines TRBV6-1 with TRBJ2-7; TRBD2 is a possible D gene (7 bases). Trimming took off 8 bases at V and 7 bases at J, with 15 bases between the two ends. The CDR3 contains 12 residues. Germline assignment: CDR1 MNHNS and CDR2 SASEGT. In nucleotides, the CDR3 is TGTGCCAGCCTGGGGGGGGCCCCTGAGCAGTACTTC. Translating it yields CASLGGAPEQYF.

The chain couples TRBV29-1 to TRBJ1-1; possibly TRBD1 for D (6 bases). The germline V and J ends were trimmed by 4 bases and 0 bases, with 9 bases remaining between them. The CDR3 spans 13 residues. Germline CDR1 SQVTM, CDR2 ANQGSEA. CDR3 nucleotide sequence: TGCAGCGTTGGTGGACAGATGAACACTGAAGCTTTCTTT. Amino acid sequence: CSVGGQMNTEAFF.

The chain is built from TRBV28 and TRBJ2-5, with TRBD2 as a possible D gene (5 bases). The length of the CDR3 is 11 residues. The germline gives CDR1 MDHEN, CDR2 SYDVKM. The ends were cut back, 2 bases at V and 8 bases at J, with 6 bases in the middle. The CDR3 DNA reads as TGTGCCAGCAGTTTACCGGGAACCCAGTACTTC. Its translation is CASSLPGTQYF.

This clone was observed a handful of times. The chain couples TRBV6-1 to TRBJ1-2; D unresolved. The germline V gene encodes CDR1 MNHNS and CDR2 SASEGT. V was clipped by 0 bases and J by 5 bases, with 16 bases between them. CDR3 length equals 16 residues. CDR3 residues: CASSEARGQPWYGYTF. CDR3 nucleotide sequence: TGTGCCAGCAGTGAAGCGAGAGGCCAGCCCTGGTATGGCTACACCTTC.